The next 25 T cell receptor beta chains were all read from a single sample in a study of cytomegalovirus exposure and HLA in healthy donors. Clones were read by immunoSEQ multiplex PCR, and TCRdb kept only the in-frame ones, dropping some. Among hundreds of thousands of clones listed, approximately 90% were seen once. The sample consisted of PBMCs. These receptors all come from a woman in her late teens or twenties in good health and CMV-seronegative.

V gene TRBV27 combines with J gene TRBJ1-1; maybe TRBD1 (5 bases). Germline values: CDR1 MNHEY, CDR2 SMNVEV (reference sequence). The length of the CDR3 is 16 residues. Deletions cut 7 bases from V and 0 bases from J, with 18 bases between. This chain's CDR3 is CASKSATATMNTEAFF. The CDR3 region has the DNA TGTGCCAGCAAGTCCGCGACAGCAACAATGAACACTGAAGCTTTCTTT.

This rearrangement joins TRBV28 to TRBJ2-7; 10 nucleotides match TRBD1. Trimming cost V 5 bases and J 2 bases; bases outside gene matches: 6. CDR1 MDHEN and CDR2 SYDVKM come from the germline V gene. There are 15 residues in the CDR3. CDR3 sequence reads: CASSLRDRGPYEQYF. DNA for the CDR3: TGTGCCAGCAGTCTCCGGGACAGGGGCCCCTACGAGCAGTACTTC.

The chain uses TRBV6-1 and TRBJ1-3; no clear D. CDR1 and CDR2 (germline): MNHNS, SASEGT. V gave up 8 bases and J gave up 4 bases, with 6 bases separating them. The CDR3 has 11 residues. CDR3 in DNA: TGTGCCAGCCCCGAGGGAAACACCATATATTTT. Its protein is CASPEGNTIYF.

In DNA, the CDR3 is TGTGCCAGCAGCCTCCGGGGGAGCGATGGCTACGAGCAGTACTTC. It yields the protein CASSLRGSDGYEQYF. The J gene is TRBJ2-7, the V gene TRBV11-3; the D gene is possibly TRBD2 (6 bases). The CDR3 extends over 15 amino acids. Germline lookup yields CDR1 SGHNT and CDR2 YENEEA. The V end was cut by 5 bases, the J end by 3 bases, with 17 bases between.

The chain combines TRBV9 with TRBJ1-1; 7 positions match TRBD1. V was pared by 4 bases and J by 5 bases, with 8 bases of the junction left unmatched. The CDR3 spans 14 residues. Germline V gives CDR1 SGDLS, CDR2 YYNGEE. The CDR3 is CASSLDRERTEAFF. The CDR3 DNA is TGTGCCAGCAGCTTAGACAGGGAAAGGACTGAAGCTTTCTTT. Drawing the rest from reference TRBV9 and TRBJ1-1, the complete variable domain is DSGVTQTPKHLITATGQRVTLRCSPRSGDLSVYWYQQSLDQGLQFLIQYYNGEERAKGNILERFSAQQFPDLHSELNLSSLELGDSALYFCASSLDRERTEAFFGQGTRLTVV.

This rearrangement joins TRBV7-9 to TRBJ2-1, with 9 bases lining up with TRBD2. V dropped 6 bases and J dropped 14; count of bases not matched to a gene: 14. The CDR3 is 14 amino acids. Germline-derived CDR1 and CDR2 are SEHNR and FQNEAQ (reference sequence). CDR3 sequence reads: CASRQSPGGREEFF. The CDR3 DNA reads TGTGCCAGCAGACAAAGCCCCGGCGGGAGGGAGGAGTTCTTC.

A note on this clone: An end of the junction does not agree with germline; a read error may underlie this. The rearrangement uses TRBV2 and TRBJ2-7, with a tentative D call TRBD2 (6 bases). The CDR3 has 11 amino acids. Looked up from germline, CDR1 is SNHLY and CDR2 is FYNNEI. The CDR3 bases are TGTGCCAGCAGTGAAAATTTTGGGACTTCCTTC. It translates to CASSENFGTSF.

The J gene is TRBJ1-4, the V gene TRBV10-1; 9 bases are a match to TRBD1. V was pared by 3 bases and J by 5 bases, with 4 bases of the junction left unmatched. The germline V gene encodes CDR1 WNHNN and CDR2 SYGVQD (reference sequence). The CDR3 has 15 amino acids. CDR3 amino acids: CASSDSGTGNEKLFF. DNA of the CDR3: TGCGCCAGCAGTGATTCCGGGACAGGGAATGAAAAACTGTTTTTT.

Here the CDR3 DNA reads TGTGCCAGCACAGGGGCCACTGAAGCTTTCTTT. It codes for CASTGATEAFF. The chain uses TRBV2 and TRBJ1-1; D is possibly TRBD1 (6 bases). With 7 bases removed from V and 4 bases from J, the gap between germline ends came to 7 bases. Germline V CDR1 and CDR2: SNHLY, FYNNEI. There are 11 residues in the CDR3. The variable domain in full, completed from reference TRBV2 and TRBJ1-1, reads EPEVTQTPSHQVTQMGQEVILRCVPISNHLYFYWYRQILGQKVEFLVSFYNNEISEKSEIFDDQFSVERPDGSNFTLKIRSTKLEDSAMYFCASTGATEAFFGQGTRLTVV.

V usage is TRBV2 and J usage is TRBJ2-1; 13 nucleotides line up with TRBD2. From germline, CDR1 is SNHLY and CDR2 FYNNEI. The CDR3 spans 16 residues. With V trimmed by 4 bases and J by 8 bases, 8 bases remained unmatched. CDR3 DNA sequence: TGTGCCAGCAGTGGTACTAGCGGGGGGGCTCTGGATGAGCAGTTCTTC. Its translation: CASSGTSGGALDEQFF.

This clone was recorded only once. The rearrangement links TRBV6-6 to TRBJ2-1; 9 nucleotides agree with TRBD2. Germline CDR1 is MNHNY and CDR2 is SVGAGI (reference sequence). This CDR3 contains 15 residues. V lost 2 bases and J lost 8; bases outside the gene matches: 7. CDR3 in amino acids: CASSYETTSGDEQFF. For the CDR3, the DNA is TGTGCCAGCAGTTACGAAACGACTAGCGGCGATGAGCAGTTCTTC.

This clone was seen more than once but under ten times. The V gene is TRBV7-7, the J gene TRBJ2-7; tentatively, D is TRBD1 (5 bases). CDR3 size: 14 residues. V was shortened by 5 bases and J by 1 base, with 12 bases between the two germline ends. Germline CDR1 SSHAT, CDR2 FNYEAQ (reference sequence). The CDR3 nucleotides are TGTGCCAGCAGCCCCGGACATAGTTCCTACGAGCAGTACTTC. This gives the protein CASSPGHSSYEQYF.

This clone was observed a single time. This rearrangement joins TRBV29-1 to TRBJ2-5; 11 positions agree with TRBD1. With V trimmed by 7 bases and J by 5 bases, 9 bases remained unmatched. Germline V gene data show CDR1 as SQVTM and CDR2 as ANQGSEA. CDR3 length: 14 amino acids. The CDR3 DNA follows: TGCAGCGCAGCGCGGACAGGGGGCCAGGAGACCCAGTACTTC. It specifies CSAARTGGQETQYF.

DNA of the CDR3: TGTGCCAGCAGTTTAGGGCAGGGAGGCCACTATGGCTACACCTTC. This sequence encodes CASSLGQGGHYGYTF. V is TRBV28 and J is TRBJ1-2; perhaps TRBD1 as D (5 bases). Deletions cut 2 bases from V and 3 bases from J, with 13 bases between. Germline values: CDR1 MDHEN, CDR2 SYDVKM. CDR3 length: 15 amino acids.

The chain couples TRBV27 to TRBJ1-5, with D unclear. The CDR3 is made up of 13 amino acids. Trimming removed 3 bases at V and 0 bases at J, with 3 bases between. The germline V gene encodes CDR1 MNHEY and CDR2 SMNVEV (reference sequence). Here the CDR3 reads CASSFLSNQPQHF. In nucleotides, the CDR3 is TGTGCCAGCAGTTTTCTTAGCAATCAGCCCCAGCATTTT.

The chain's CDR3 is CASSPPGVLSDTQYF. In DNA, the CDR3 is TGTGCCAGCTCACCCCCGGGTGTCCTCTCGGATACGCAGTATTTT. V and J are TRBV18 and TRBJ2-3; no reliable D call. Germline CDR1 KGHSH, CDR2 LQKENI. V gave up 3 bases and J gave up 6 bases, with 16 bases separating them. This CDR3 spans 15 amino acids.

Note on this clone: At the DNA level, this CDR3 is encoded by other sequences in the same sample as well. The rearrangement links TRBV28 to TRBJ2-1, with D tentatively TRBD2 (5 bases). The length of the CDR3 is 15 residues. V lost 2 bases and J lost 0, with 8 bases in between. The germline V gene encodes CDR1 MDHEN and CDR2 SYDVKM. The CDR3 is CASSLSGSSYNEQFF. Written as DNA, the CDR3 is TGTGCCAGCAGTTTAAGCGGTAGCTCCTACAATGAGCAGTTCTTC.

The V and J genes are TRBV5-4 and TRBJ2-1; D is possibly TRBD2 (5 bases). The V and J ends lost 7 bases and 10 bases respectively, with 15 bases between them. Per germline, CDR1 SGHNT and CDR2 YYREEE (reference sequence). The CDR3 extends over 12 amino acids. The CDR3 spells CASSMTGWEQFF. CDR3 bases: TGTGCCAGCTCAATGACGGGATGGGAGCAGTTCTTC.

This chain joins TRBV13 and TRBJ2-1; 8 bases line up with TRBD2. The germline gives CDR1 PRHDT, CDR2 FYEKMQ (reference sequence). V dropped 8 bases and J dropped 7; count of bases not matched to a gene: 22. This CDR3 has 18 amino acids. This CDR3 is CASGGPGDSGLGGNEQFF. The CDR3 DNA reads TGTGCCAGCGGGGGTCCCGGAGACTCGGGACTAGGAGGGAATGAGCAGTTCTTC.

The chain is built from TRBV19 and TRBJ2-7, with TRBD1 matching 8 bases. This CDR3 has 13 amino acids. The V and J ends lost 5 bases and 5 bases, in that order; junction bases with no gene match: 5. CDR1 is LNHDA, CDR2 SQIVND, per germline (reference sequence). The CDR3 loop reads CASSDRGSHEQYF. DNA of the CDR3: TGTGCCAGTAGTGACAGGGGATCCCACGAGCAGTACTTC.

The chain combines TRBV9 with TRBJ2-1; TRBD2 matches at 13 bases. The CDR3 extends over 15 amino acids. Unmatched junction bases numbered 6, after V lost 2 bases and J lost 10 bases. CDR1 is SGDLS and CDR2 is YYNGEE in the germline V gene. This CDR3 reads CASSVGLAGVREQFF. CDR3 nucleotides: TGTGCCAGCAGCGTTGGACTAGCGGGGGTGCGGGAGCAGTTCTTC.

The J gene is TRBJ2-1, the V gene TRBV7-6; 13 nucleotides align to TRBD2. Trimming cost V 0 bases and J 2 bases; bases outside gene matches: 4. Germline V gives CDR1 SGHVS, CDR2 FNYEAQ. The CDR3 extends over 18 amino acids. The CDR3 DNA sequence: TGTGCCAGCAGCTTAGCCGGGACTAGCGGGGACCCCTACAATGAGCAGTTCTTC. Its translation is CASSLAGTSGDPYNEQFF.

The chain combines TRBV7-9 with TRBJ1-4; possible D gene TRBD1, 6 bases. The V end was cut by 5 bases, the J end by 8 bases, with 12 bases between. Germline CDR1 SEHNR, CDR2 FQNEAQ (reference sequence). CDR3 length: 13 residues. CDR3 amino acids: CASSPIQGEKLFF. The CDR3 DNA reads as TGTGCCAGCAGCCCGATACAGGGAGAAAAACTGTTTTTT.

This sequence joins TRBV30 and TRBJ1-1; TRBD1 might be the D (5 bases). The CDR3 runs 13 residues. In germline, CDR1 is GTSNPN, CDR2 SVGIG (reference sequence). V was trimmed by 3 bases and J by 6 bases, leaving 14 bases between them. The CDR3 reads CAWRAGGESEAFF. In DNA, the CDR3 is TGTGCCTGGAGGGCCGGGGGGGAATCTGAAGCTTTCTTT.

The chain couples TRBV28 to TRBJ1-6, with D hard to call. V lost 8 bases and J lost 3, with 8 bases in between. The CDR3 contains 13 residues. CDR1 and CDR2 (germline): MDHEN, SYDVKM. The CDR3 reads CASFTHYNSPLHF. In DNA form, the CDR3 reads TGTGCCAGCTTTACTCACTATAATTCACCCCTCCACTTT. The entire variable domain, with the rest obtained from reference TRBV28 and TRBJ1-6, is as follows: DVKVTQSSRYLVKRTGEKVFLECVQDMDHENMFWYRQDPGLGLRLIYFSYDVKMKEKGDIPEGYSVSREKKERFSLILESASTNQTSMYLCASFTHYNSPLHFGNGTRLTVT.